Each of the 6 T cell receptor beta chains below was sequenced from the same sample in a study of blood T cells in healthy people across ages (dated by TCRdb to about 2015). The library was built by means of 5' RACE. The second PCR ran for roughly 7 to 11 cycles and used a J-beta primer mix along with a sample-barcoded 5' primer. Using fastp at Q25 and MiXCR, TCRdb reprocessed the public reads and kept productive beta chains. Rows are combined by CDR3 protein, so each entry shows the most common genes and DNA. The sample table contains 1.5 million to 2 million distinct CDR3 sequences; only one count was recorded for 39% of them. The ten top clones hold 20% to 25% of the sample. The sample was blood. These receptors came from a human donor in good health.

This clonotype is a singleton in its sample. This chain joins TRBV20-1 and TRBJ2-7; 11 bases agree with TRBD2. This CDR3 has 15 amino acids. Germline lookup yields CDR1 DFQATT and CDR2 SNEGSKA (reference sequence). V gave up 6 bases and J gave up 0 bases; unmatched junction bases: 7. CDR3 sequence: CSAVTSGEFSYEQYF. The CDR3 DNA sequence: TGCAGTGCCGTGACTAGCGGGGAATTCTCCTACGAGCAGTACTTC.

The chain is built from TRBV6-6 and TRBJ1-2; tentatively, D is TRBD1 (5 bases). The CDR3 is 15 residues long. Germline V CDR1 and CDR2: MNHNY, SVGAGI (reference sequence). V was pared by 5 bases and J by 10 bases, with 23 bases between. CDR3 DNA sequence: TGTGCCAGCAGTCCCCCCGGGGGGACGGAGATTTACTACACCTTC. This sequence encodes CASSPPGGTEIYYTF.

This clonotype was recorded a few times. This chain connects TRBV14 to TRBJ2-3, with TRBD2 matching 10 bases. V lost 5 bases, J lost 4 bases, and 9 bases stayed unmatched. The CDR3 covers 16 residues. Germline-derived CDR1 and CDR2 are SGHDN and FVKESK. CDR3 loop: CASSDASGGVPDTQYF. Here the CDR3 DNA reads TGTGCCAGCAGCGACGCTAGCGGGGGAGTCCCAGATACGCAGTATTTT.

The rearrangement joins TRBV10-3 to TRBJ1-1; unclear D gene. The CDR3 extends over 13 amino acids. Germline V lookup: CDR1 ENHRY, CDR2 SYGVKD. V lost 4 bases, J lost 1 base, and 7 bases lay in between. The DNA for the CDR3 is TGTGCCATCAGTGCAAACAGGAACACTGAAGCTTTCTTT. It is translated as CAISANRNTEAFF.

This clonotype was counted a single time. The chain uses TRBV5-1 and TRBJ2-1; D is unresolved. The CDR3 is 11 residues long. Germline V gene data show CDR1 as SGHRS and CDR2 as YFSETQ. Trimming removed 5 bases from V and 7 bases from J, with 7 bases in between. The CDR3 reads CASRAANEQFF. The CDR3 DNA reads TGCGCCAGCAGAGCCGCGAATGAGCAGTTCTTC.

The rearrangement uses TRBV6-2 or TRBV6-3 and TRBJ2-1; no clear D. CDR1 is MNHEY, CDR2 SVGEGT, per germline. The CDR3 covers 15 residues. Trimming stripped 7 bases from V and 0 bases from J, with 13 bases between. The CDR3 sequence: CASKVGLSSYNEQFF. DNA of the CDR3: TGTGCCAGCAAAGTAGGCCTAAGCTCCTACAATGAGCAGTTCTTC.